The 3 T cell receptor beta chains below all came from one sample that was sequenced in a study of patients and donors after allogeneic stem cell transplantation (TCRdb year 2020). Receptors were amplified or captured by RT-PCR. The instrument was a NextSeq 550. TCRdb took the public reads, trimmed them with fastp at Q25, ran MiXCR for clone calling and kept in-frame beta chains. Duplicate CDR3 protein sequences are folded into a single record with the most common DNA and genes. This sample comprises over 150,000 distinct CDR3 sequences, approximately 28% of them detected only once. Less than 3.5% of the sample lies in the top ten. The material sequenced was blood, either unsorted or a sorted T cell fraction (not recorded which). All receptors come from a human donor who was either an allogeneic HSCT recipient or a stem cell or donor lymphocyte infusion donor (not recorded which). It is not recorded whose cells these are; they may come from a transplant donor.

The chain couples TRBV27 to TRBJ2-3; D not certain. Germline V gene data show CDR1 as MNHEY and CDR2 as SMNVEV (reference sequence). The CDR3 consists of 14 residues. The V and J ends lost 3 bases and 2 bases respectively, with 9 bases between them. The CDR3 here is CASSFLGSTDTQYF. The CDR3 coding sequence is TGTGCCAGCAGTTTTCTCGGCTCCACAGATACGCAGTATTTT.

V is TRBV7-9 and J is TRBJ2-7; 12 nucleotides match TRBD1. V trimming: 0 bases; J trimming: 5 bases; junction bases outside the gene matches: 2. In germline, CDR1 is SEHNR, CDR2 FQNEAQ (reference sequence). This CDR3 contains 15 residues. The DNA of the CDR3 is TGTGCCAGCAGCTTAGCCGGGACAGGGGGCCACGAGCAGTACTTC. Its translation: CASSLAGTGGHEQYF.

The chain joins TRBV7-2 to TRBJ1-5, with 7 nucleotides matching TRBD1. Germline V gives CDR1 SGHTA, CDR2 FQGNSA. This CDR3 spans 12 amino acids. Trimming at V came to 5 bases and at J to 9 bases, leaving 4 bases not matched to a gene. The CDR3 loop reads CASSIDRAPQHF. As DNA, the CDR3 is TGTGCCAGCAGCATTGACAGGGCGCCCCAGCATTTT.